This entry features one T cell receptor (beta chain) sequence. The sample comes from a study of control samples from healthy donors and cancer patients. Clones were sequenced by immunoSEQ multiplex PCR, and TCRdb holds only the in-frame ones, with some missing. The table shows about 150,000 clones, with 94% occurring only once. The germline V gene encodes CDR1 SGHRS and CDR2 YFSETQ. Trimming removed 6 bases at V and 0 bases at J, with 9 bases between. The CDR3 consists of 14 residues. The chain combines TRBV5-1 with TRBJ2-2; D not resolved. Sequencing was done on a sample of blood. The receptor was derived from a woman aged 18-30 years in good health. CDR3 region: CASTASPNTGELFF. The CDR3 DNA sequence: TGCGCCAGCACCGCCAGCCCGAACACCGGGGAGCTGTTTTTT.